The 21 T cell receptor beta chains reported below all come from one sample, sequenced in a study of blood T cell repertoires in COVID-19. Libraries were prepared by immunoSEQ multiplex PCR; TCRdb keeps only in-frame clonotypes and omits some of them. The sample holds around 110,000 clones, about 88% seen once. The sequencing sample was made of peripheral blood. The receptors were sampled from a man in his forties with acute or convalescent COVID-19.

This clone was recorded a few times. The rearrangement uses TRBV5-5 and TRBJ2-2, with D possibly being TRBD2 (5 bases). CDR3 length: 15 amino acids. Germline CDR1 is SGHKS and CDR2 is YYEKEE (reference sequence). V dropped 1 base and J dropped 5 bases, with 12 bases sitting between them. The CDR3 DNA follows: TGTGCCAGCAGCTTGCGGCTAGCTGGTACCGGGGAGCTGTTTTTT. Amino acid sequence: CASSLRLAGTGELFF.

The chain uses TRBV6-6 and TRBJ1-6; D not resolved. The ends were cut back, 5 bases at V and 4 bases at J, with 15 bases in the middle. Per germline, CDR1 MNHNY and CDR2 SVGAGI (reference sequence). The CDR3 length is 16 residues. Written as DNA, the CDR3 is TGTGCCAGCAGTCAAATCCCCCGGTTATATAATTCACCCCTCCACTTT. This gives the protein CASSQIPRLYNSPLHF.

V is TRBV7-9 and J is TRBJ1-5; weak D call: TRBD1 (5 bases). V shed 1 base and J shed 6 bases, with 10 bases lying between them. Germline loops: CDR1 SEHNR, CDR2 FQNEAQ (reference sequence). The CDR3 spans 14 residues. The CDR3 DNA is TGTGCCAGCAGCTTAGGTGGAGGGGCTCAGCCCCAGCATTTT. This codes for CASSLGGGAQPQHF.

This sequence joins TRBV7-6 and TRBJ2-7, with 8 nucleotides matching TRBD2. There are 18 residues in the CDR3. Germline loops: CDR1 SGHVS, CDR2 FNYEAQ. J was trimmed by 3 bases and V by 0 bases; bases with no gene match: 13. Here the CDR3 reads CASSLAIGFTSGDYEQYF. The CDR3 bases are TGTGCCAGCAGCTTAGCGATCGGGTTCACTAGCGGTGACTACGAGCAGTACTTC. The whole variable domain, filled in from reference TRBV7-6 and TRBJ2-7, reads GAGVSQSPRYKVTKRGQDVALRCDPISGHVSLYWYRQALGQGPEFLTYFNYEAQQDKSGLPNDRFSAERPEGSISTLTIQRTEQRDSAMYRCASSLAIGFTSGDYEQYFGPGTRLTVT.

J is TRBJ1-6 and V is TRBV6-5; 11 positions match TRBD1. V lost 4 bases to trimming and J lost 9 bases; unmatched junction nucleotides: 5. Germline V CDR1 and CDR2: MNHEY, SVGAGI. The CDR3 consists of 15 residues. The CDR3, as DNA: TGTGCCAGCAGTTCGGGACAGGGGGGCAGTTCACCCCTCCACTTT. Its protein is CASSSGQGGSSPLHF.

This chain connects TRBV28 to TRBJ2-7; 7 bases align to TRBD2. Trimming cost V 6 bases and J 5 bases; bases outside gene matches: 10. The CDR3 sequence is 14 residues long. Germline lookup yields CDR1 MDHEN and CDR2 SYDVKM. The DNA of the CDR3 is TGTGCCAGCAGCCCGGACGGGAGGACTAACGAGCAGTACTTC. Translating gives CASSPDGRTNEQYF.

The V gene is TRBV11-1, the J gene TRBJ1-1; TRBD1 might be the D (5 bases). This CDR3 region has 13 residues. Germline loops: CDR1 SGHAT, CDR2 FQDESV (reference sequence). The V end was cut by 3 bases, the J end by 5 bases, with 10 bases between. CDR3 nucleotides: TGTGCCAGCAGCTTCCTCCAGGGAACTGAAGCTTTCTTT. It yields the protein CASSFLQGTEAFF. Using reference TRBV11-1 and TRBJ1-1 for the parts outside the CDR3, the full variable domain is EAEVAQSPRYKITEKSQAVAFWCDPISGHATLYWYRQILGQGPELLVQFQDESVVDDSQLPKDRFSAERLKGVDSTLKIQPAELGDSAMYLCASSFLQGTEAFFGQGTRLTVV.

The chain has TRBV11-2 and TRBJ2-1, with D tentatively TRBD2 (6 bases). The CDR3 covers 13 residues. V was cut by 4 bases and J by 7 bases, with 11 bases left in between. Germline loops: CDR1 SGHAT, CDR2 FQNNGV. CDR3 residues: CASSSGLYNEQFF. Here the CDR3 DNA reads TGTGCCAGCAGCTCGGGACTTTATAATGAGCAGTTCTTC.

This clone appeared a few times. The genes are TRBV18 and TRBJ2-4; no definite D call. The CDR3 has 16 residues. CDR1 and CDR2 (germline): KGHSH, LQKENI. Trimming cost V 0 bases and J 2 bases, with 11 bases left between them. The CDR3, as DNA: TGTGCCAGCTCACCACCGGCAGGTCGCCCCAAAAACATTCAGTACTTC. Translation gives CASSPPAGRPKNIQYF.

The V and J genes are TRBV7-9 and TRBJ1-3; D remains unclear. The V end was cut by 1 base, the J end by 0 bases, with 19 bases between. The CDR3 sequence is 19 residues long. In germline, CDR1 is SEHNR, CDR2 FQNEAQ (reference sequence). DNA for the CDR3: TGTGCCAGCAGCTTAGATCTAGGCTGGCAGAGATCCTCTGGAAACACCATATATTTT. It specifies CASSLDLGWQRSSGNTIYF.

The chain combines TRBV6-2 or TRBV6-3 with TRBJ2-7; TRBD2 agrees at 10 bases. Trimming removed 2 bases from V and 2 bases from J; junction bases left unmatched: 0. The CDR3 spans 14 residues. Germline values: CDR1 MNHEY, CDR2 SVGEGT. CDR3 coding DNA: TGTGCCAGCAGTTACGGACTAGCGGCCTACGAGCAGTACTTC. Protein product: CASSYGLAAYEQYF.

The chain employs TRBV6-5 and TRBJ2-3, with TRBD2 as a possible D gene (7 bases). This CDR3 has 15 residues. Looked up from germline, CDR1 is MNHEY and CDR2 is SVGAGI. Between the trimmed V and J ends, which lost 5 bases and 4 bases, there was a span of 16 bases. CDR3 DNA: TGTGCCAGCAGTACCCGCACGGGGGGCCCAGATACGCAGTATTTT. This sequence encodes CASSTRTGGPDTQYF.

V and J are TRBV11-2 and TRBJ2-2; possible D gene TRBD1, 6 bases. V dropped 0 bases and J dropped 7 bases, with 12 bases sitting between them. The CDR3 sequence is 15 residues long. The germline CDR1 and CDR2 sequences are SGHAT and FQNNGV. The CDR3 bases are TGTGCCAGCAGCTTAGATGGTAGGGGGTACGGGGAGCTGTTTTTT. This translates into CASSLDGRGYGELFF.

This chain uses TRBV12-3 or TRBV12-4 with TRBJ1-1; perhaps TRBD1 as D (6 bases). There are 13 residues in the CDR3. V dropped 6 bases and J dropped 1 base, with 9 bases sitting between them. The CDR3: CASSPQGNTEAFF. In nucleotides, the CDR3 is TGTGCCAGCAGCCCACAGGGGAACACTGAAGCTTTCTTT.

This clone was seen once. The chain employs TRBV15 and TRBJ1-2; TRBD1 aligns across 7 bases. CDR3 length equals 15 residues. V was pared by 1 base and J by 0 bases, with 2 bases of the junction left unmatched. Germline V CDR1 and CDR2: LNHNV, YYDKDF (reference sequence). The CDR3 region is CATSRGQGTNYGYTF. The CDR3 nucleotides read TGTGCCACCAGCAGAGGACAGGGAACTAACTATGGCTACACCTTC. The full variable domain, in which reference TRBV15 and TRBJ1-2 provide the parts outside the CDR3, is DAMVIQNPRYQVTQFGKPVTLSCSQTLNHNVMYWYQQKSSQAPKLLFHYYDKDFNNEADTPDNFQSRRPNTSFCFLDIRSPGLGDTAMYLCATSRGQGTNYGYTFGSGTRLTVV.

This chain connects TRBV9 to TRBJ1-2; TRBD1 matches 8 bases. V dropped 3 bases and J dropped 4; count of bases not matched to a gene: 8. Germline V lookup: CDR1 SGDLS, CDR2 YYNGEE. The CDR3 covers 15 residues. CDR3 in amino acids: CASSAIHDRGYGYTF. In DNA form, the CDR3 reads TGTGCCAGCAGCGCCATTCATGACAGGGGCTATGGCTACACCTTC.

The gene calls are TRBV7-9 and TRBJ1-1, with 10 bases matching TRBD1. This CDR3 contains 14 residues. Trimming cost V 4 bases and J 5 bases; bases outside gene matches: 4. Germline lookup yields CDR1 SEHNR and CDR2 FQNEAQ (reference sequence). The CDR3 sequence: CASSWGQGRTEAFF. CDR3 nucleotides: TGTGCCAGCAGCTGGGGACAGGGGAGGACTGAAGCTTTCTTT.

V gene TRBV18 combines with J gene TRBJ2-3; 9 bases agree with TRBD2. The junction had 12 bases not matched to a gene; V was cut back by 3 bases and J by 8 bases. The CDR3 is made up of 16 amino acids. In germline, CDR1 is KGHSH, CDR2 LQKENI. The CDR3 spells CASSPTASGAARTQYF. The CDR3 DNA sequence: TGTGCCAGCTCACCCACGGCTAGCGGGGCGGCACGTACGCAGTATTTT.

A single count supports this clone. The CDR3 protein is CASSLGGGYATEAFF. CDR3 coding DNA: TGCGCCAGCAGCTTGGGGGGGGGCTATGCCACTGAAGCTTTCTTT. The chain carries TRBV5-1 and TRBJ1-1, with a tentative D call TRBD1 (6 bases). The CDR3 loop spans 15 amino acids. CDR1 and CDR2 from the germline V gene are SGHRS and YFSETQ. V gave up 0 bases and J gave up 4 bases, with 13 bases separating them.

This CDR3 is CASRTSHTTDTQYF. The CDR3 DNA is TGTGCCAGCAGGACTAGCCACACCACAGATACGCAGTATTTT. The chain links TRBV2 to TRBJ2-3, with 7 positions matching TRBD2. Looked up from germline, CDR1 is SNHLY and CDR2 is FYNNEI. This CDR3 comprises 14 residues. With V trimmed by 6 bases and J by 2 bases, 5 bases remained unmatched.

This clone has a single count. The chain links TRBV7-2 to TRBJ2-3; 9 bases are a match to TRBD2. Germline lookup yields CDR1 SGHTA and CDR2 FQGNSA. The CDR3 covers 15 residues. J was trimmed by 2 bases and V by 5 bases; bases with no gene match: 5. CDR3 DNA: TGTGCCAGCAGCCGCCTAGCGGGGTTCACAGATACGCAGTATTTT. It is translated as CASSRLAGFTDTQYF. The full variable domain, completed using reference TRBV7-2 and TRBJ2-3, is GAGVSQSPSNKVTEKGKDVELRCDPISGHTALYWYRQSLGQGLEFLIYFQGNSAPDKSGLPSDRFSAERTGGSVSTLTIQRTQQEDSAVYLCASSRLAGFTDTQYFGPGTRLTVL.